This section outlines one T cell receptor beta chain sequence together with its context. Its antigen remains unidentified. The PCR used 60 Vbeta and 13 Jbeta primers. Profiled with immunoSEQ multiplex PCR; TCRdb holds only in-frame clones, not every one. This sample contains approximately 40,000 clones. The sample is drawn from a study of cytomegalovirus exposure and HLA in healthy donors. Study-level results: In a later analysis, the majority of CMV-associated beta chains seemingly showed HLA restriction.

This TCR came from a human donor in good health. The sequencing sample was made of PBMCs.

CDR3 residues: CASSPYGTGRTNSPLHF. The CDR3 DNA sequence: TGTGCCAGCTCACCATACGGGACCGGGAGGACAAATTCACCCCTCCACTTT. The rearrangement links TRBV18 to TRBJ1-6; a weak D match, TRBD1 (5 bases). V was clipped by 2 bases and J by 7 bases, with 18 bases between them. CDR1 and CDR2 (germline): KGHSH, LQKENI. The CDR3 covers 17 residues.